Each of the 27 T cell receptor beta chains below was sequenced from the same sample in a study of chemoradiotherapy in HPV16-positive cancers. The method was immunoSEQ multiplex PCR; TCRdb's version includes in-frame clones alone and lacks a portion of them. This sample has 13,000 to 15,000 clones, with approximately 70% found just once. This material was collected from a patient who underwent chemoradiotherapy. These receptors were obtained from a human donor with HPV-associated anogenital cancer.

The chain carries TRBV7-9 and TRBJ2-1; D remains ambiguous. The CDR3 is 13 residues long. Germline CDR1 and CDR2: SEHNR and FQNEAQ (reference sequence). The germline V and J ends were trimmed by 6 bases and 5 bases, with 11 bases remaining between them. CDR3 nucleotide sequence: TGTGCCAGCAGACTCAACAGAGACAATGAGCAGTTCTTC. Its translation: CASRLNRDNEQFF.

V usage is TRBV7-8 and J usage is TRBJ1-2; D is ambiguous. Trimming cost V 5 bases and J 5 bases, with 18 bases left between them. Germline V gene lookup returns CDR1 SGHVS and CDR2 FQNEAQ. The CDR3 is 15 residues long. The CDR3 region is CASSPNRAGSYGYTF. The CDR3 coding sequence is TGTGCCAGCAGCCCAAACCGGGCCGGGTCTTATGGCTACACCTTC.

Only a few counts were recorded for this clone. V usage is TRBV7-9 and J usage is TRBJ2-7, with D unresolved. The germline CDR1 and CDR2 sequences are SEHNR and FQNEAQ (reference sequence). V lost 1 base, J lost 11 bases, and 15 bases lay in between. The CDR3 has 13 amino acids. This chain's CDR3 is CASSLGLGDSEYF. CDR3 DNA sequence: TGTGCCAGCAGCTTAGGCCTGGGTGACTCGGAGTACTTC.

The J gene is TRBJ2-2, the V gene TRBV27; tentatively, D is TRBD1 (6 bases). Per the germline V gene, CDR1 is MNHEY and CDR2 is SMNVEV (reference sequence). Trimming shortened V by 5 bases and J by 1 base, and 14 bases separated the two germline ends. The CDR3 is 16 amino acids. CDR3 nucleotide sequence: TGTGCCAGCAGTCTCCCCGGGACACTGAACACCGGGGAGCTGTTTTTT. It codes for CASSLPGTLNTGELFF.

This clone was detected only a few times. V usage is TRBV4-2 and J usage is TRBJ1-5, with a weak D call TRBD1 (5 bases). The CDR3 has 13 amino acids. With 0 bases removed from V and 12 bases from J, the gap between germline ends came to 12 bases. Germline CDR1 LGHNA, CDR2 YNFKEQ. CDR3 residues: CASSQDLQGNQHF. CDR3 bases: TGTGCCAGCAGCCAAGATCTTCAGGGCAACCAGCATTTT.

The chain uses TRBV7-9 and TRBJ2-2; weak D call: TRBD1 (6 bases). Trimming took 2 bases from V and 5 from J, leaving 18 bases between them. CDR3 length: 17 amino acids. CDR1 is SEHNR, CDR2 FQNEAQ, per germline (reference sequence). In nucleotides, the CDR3 is TGTGCCAGCAGCTTAACTTCGGTGGGGCAGGGGACCGGGGAGCTGTTTTTT. This codes for CASSLTSVGQGTGELFF.

The chain recombines TRBV27 with TRBJ1-2; D possibly corresponds to TRBD1 (6 bases). Deletions cut 4 bases from V and 8 bases from J, with 11 bases between. The V gene's germline CDR1 is MNHEY and CDR2 SMNVEV (reference sequence). There are 12 residues in the CDR3. The CDR3 nucleotides are TGTGCCAGCAGTTCGAGGGGGTACGGCTACACCTTC. It is translated as CASSSRGYGYTF.

This chain connects TRBV28 to TRBJ2-5; D is ambiguous. V lost 5 bases to trimming and J lost 5 bases, with 15 bases between them. The CDR3 extends over 14 amino acids. CDR1 is MDHEN, CDR2 SYDVKM, per germline. CDR3 sequence reads: CASSLPVVGETQYF. For the CDR3, the DNA is TGTGCCAGCAGTCTCCCCGTAGTGGGGGAGACCCAGTACTTC.

The chain recombines TRBV27 with TRBJ1-2; D may be TRBD1 (6 bases). Germline loops: CDR1 MNHEY, CDR2 SMNVEV (reference sequence). The germline V and J ends were trimmed by 2 bases and 5 bases, with 9 bases remaining between them. The CDR3 extends over 13 amino acids. This chain's CDR3 is CASSLRGGYGYTF. The CDR3 DNA sequence: TGTGCCAGCAGTTTAAGGGGGGGGTATGGCTACACCTTC.

V and J are TRBV2 and TRBJ2-3; 9 bases are a match to TRBD2. Trimming cost V 3 bases and J 3 bases; bases outside gene matches: 10. The CDR3 runs to 17 residues. Germline CDR1 is SNHLY and CDR2 is FYNNEI. The CDR3 is CASSDPLRGGRTDTQYF. The CDR3 DNA sequence: TGTGCCAGCAGTGATCCGCTGCGGGGGGGCCGAACAGATACGCAGTATTTT. The variable domain in full, with the rest retrieved from reference TRBV2 and TRBJ2-3, is EPEVTQTPSHQVTQMGQEVILRCVPISNHLYFYWYRQILGQKVEFLVSFYNNEISEKSEIFDDQFSVERPDGSNFTLKIRSTKLEDSAMYFCASSDPLRGGRTDTQYFGPGTRLTVL.

V is TRBV6-1 and J is TRBJ2-7; 10 nucleotides agree with TRBD1. Germline CDR1 MNHNS, CDR2 SASEGT. The length of the CDR3 is 16 residues. J lost 4 bases, V lost 0 bases, and 6 bases had no gene match. This chain's CDR3 is CASSEAGQGGLYEQYF. The CDR3 DNA is TGTGCCAGCAGTGAAGCCGGACAGGGGGGATTGTACGAGCAGTACTTC.

By share, this clone ranks as large. This chain links TRBV4-1 with TRBJ2-2; 10 positions agree with TRBD1. This CDR3 region has 16 residues. Germline V gene data show CDR1 as MGHRA and CDR2 as YSYEKL. V dropped 4 bases and J dropped 6; count of bases not matched to a gene: 8. For the CDR3, the DNA is TGCGCCAGCAGCCCCTTTGGGACAGGGGCTCCCGGGGAGCTGTTTTTT. It yields the protein CASSPFGTGAPGELFF.

This rearrangement joins TRBV5-4 to TRBJ2-1, with 9 positions matching TRBD2. The CDR3 is 16 residues long. With 0 bases clipped from V and 2 bases from J, the junction kept 3 bases outside the gene matches. Germline CDR1 reads SGHNT; CDR2 reads YYREEE (reference sequence). CDR3 DNA sequence: TGTGCCAGCAGCTTGGGGACTAGCGAGGCCTACAATGAGCAGTTCTTC. This gives the protein CASSLGTSEAYNEQFF.

The rearrangement links TRBV30 to TRBJ1-1, with unresolved D. Trimming cost V 3 bases and J 3 bases, with 17 bases left between them. This CDR3 has 15 residues. Germline V CDR1 and CDR2: GTSNPN, SVGIG (reference sequence). DNA for the CDR3: TGTGCCTGGAGCGGTTTTGGACGGGCCTACACTGAAGCTTTCTTT. It specifies CAWSGFGRAYTEAFF.

The chain is built from TRBV21-1 and TRBJ2-7; the table's D call TRBD2 went unverified against the DNA. TRBV21-1 is given as a pseudogene. CDR3 length equals 10 residues. CDR3 protein: CATPRVEQYF. DNA for the CDR3: TGTGCCACCCCCCGGGTCGAGCAGTACTTC.

V is TRBV5-1 and J is TRBJ2-5, with 8 positions matching TRBD1. V lost 4 bases to trimming and J lost 4 bases; unmatched junction nucleotides: 6. Germline V lookup: CDR1 SGHRS, CDR2 YFSETQ. The CDR3 extends over 14 amino acids. CDR3 residues: CASSTGQGRETQYF. The CDR3 nucleotides read TGCGCCAGCAGCACTGGACAGGGTAGAGAGACCCAGTACTTC.

V is TRBV19 and J is TRBJ1-3; D is unclear. CDR1 and CDR2 (germline): LNHDA, SQIVND (reference sequence). Deletions cut 3 bases from V and 0 bases from J, with 15 bases between. This CDR3 has 17 amino acids. CDR3 loop: CASSIFTNPGSGNTIYF. As DNA, the CDR3 is TGTGCCAGTAGTATTTTCACTAACCCGGGCTCTGGAAACACCATATATTTT. Drawing the rest from reference TRBV19 and TRBJ1-3, the complete variable domain is DGGITQSPKYLFRKEGQNVTLSCEQNLNHDAMYWYRQDPGQGLRLIYYSQIVNDFQKGDIAEGYSVSREKKESFPLTVTSAQKNPTAFYLCASSIFTNPGSGNTIYFGEGSWLTVV.

The gene calls are TRBV25-1 and TRBJ2-2, with 8 bases lining up with TRBD1. CDR3 length equals 16 residues. Germline V gives CDR1 MGHDK, CDR2 SYGVNS. V shed 5 bases and J 0 bases; nucleotides not matched to a gene: 5. The CDR3 bases are TGTGCCAGCAGTAACGACAGGGGCTCGAACACCGGGGAGCTGTTTTTT. It encodes CASSNDRGSNTGELFF.

The rearrangement links TRBV7-6 to TRBJ1-4; maybe TRBD1 (5 bases). This CDR3 spans 14 amino acids. Trimming removed 4 bases from V and 12 bases from J, with 18 bases in between. In germline, CDR1 is SGHVS, CDR2 FNYEAQ. CDR3: CASSSIRDSRQLFF. The DNA for the CDR3 is TGTGCCAGCAGCTCCATTCGGGACTCTAGACAACTGTTTTTT.

The gene calls are TRBV7-2 and TRBJ2-3; tentative D call: TRBD1 (5 bases). CDR3 length: 15 amino acids. Germline lookup yields CDR1 SGHTA and CDR2 FQGNSA. V shed 5 bases and J shed 0 bases, with 12 bases lying between them. CDR3 sequence: CASSRSGFSTDTQYF. The CDR3 coding sequence is TGTGCCAGCAGCAGATCAGGGTTTAGCACAGATACGCAGTATTTT.

This clone is large. This chain joins TRBV2 and TRBJ1-2; D is unclear. V was cut by 8 bases and J by 3 bases, with 22 bases left in between. This CDR3 comprises 16 residues. Germline V lookup: CDR1 SNHLY, CDR2 FYNNEI. DNA of the CDR3: TGTGCCAGCGCCGGGGAGCAGGACGGGATCGACTATGGCTACACCTTC. Protein product: CASAGEQDGIDYGYTF.

The chain uses TRBV18 and TRBJ1-3; 7 nucleotides agree with TRBD1. The CDR3 spans 15 residues. The germline V gene has CDR1 KGHSH and CDR2 LQKENI. V gave up 2 bases and J gave up 3 bases; unmatched junction bases: 4. The CDR3 loop reads CASSPGTDIGNTIYF. CDR3 coding DNA: TGTGCCAGCTCACCAGGGACAGATATTGGAAACACCATATATTTT.

The chain has TRBV29-1 and TRBJ2-5, with D perhaps matching TRBD2 (5 bases). Germline CDR1 is SQVTM and CDR2 is ANQGSEA. V lost 6 bases to trimming and J lost 5 bases, with 16 bases between them. This CDR3 comprises 13 residues. The CDR3 DNA follows: TGCAGCGTCGCCCAGGACGGGAAGGAGACCCAGTACTTC. This encodes CSVAQDGKETQYF. Drawing the rest from reference TRBV29-1 and TRBJ2-5, the complete variable domain is SAVISQKPSRDICQRGTSLTIQCQVDSQVTMMFWYRQQPGQSLTLIATANQGSEATYESGFVIDKFPISRPNLTFSTLTVSNMSPEDSSIYLCSVAQDGKETQYFGPGTRLLVL.

J is TRBJ1-4 and V is TRBV9; D ambiguous. Germline V gene lookup returns CDR1 SGDLS and CDR2 YYNGEE. The V gene lost 0 bases and the J gene lost 4 bases, with 10 bases spanning the gap. The CDR3 is made up of 15 amino acids. The CDR3 sequence: CASSVAGGFNEKLFF. CDR3 bases: TGTGCCAGCAGCGTAGCGGGAGGGTTTAATGAAAAACTGTTTTTT.

J is TRBJ2-7 and V is TRBV5-1, with 10 bases aligning to TRBD1. CDR3 length: 14 residues. With 4 bases clipped from V and 5 bases from J, the junction kept 6 bases outside the gene matches. Germline values: CDR1 SGHRS, CDR2 YFSETQ. The CDR3 DNA reads as TGCGCCAGCAGCATCCGGGACAGGGGTCACGAGCAGTACTTC. Protein product: CASSIRDRGHEQYF.

The rearrangement joins TRBV7-6 to TRBJ2-1; D possibly corresponds to TRBD2 (5 bases). The CDR3 covers 14 residues. V was shortened by 0 bases and J by 7 bases, with 10 bases between the two germline ends. Germline V CDR1 and CDR2: SGHVS, FNYEAQ. The CDR3, as DNA: TGTGCCAGCAGCTTAGCTATAGCGAGGAATGAGCAGTTCTTC. Translation gives CASSLAIARNEQFF.

The J gene is TRBJ2-3, the V gene TRBV10-3, with TRBD1 identical over 8 bases. With V trimmed by 11 bases and J by 3 bases, 4 bases remained unmatched. The CDR3 has 12 amino acids. The germline V gene has CDR1 ENHRY and CDR2 SYGVKD. The chain's CDR3 is CAVQGATDTQYF. In DNA form, the CDR3 reads TGTGCCGTCCAGGGGGCGACAGATACGCAGTATTTT.